This T cell receptor (beta chain) stems from a study of CD8 T cells in ankylosing spondylitis. TCRdb independently ran MiXCR on the 5' RACE reads; one entry per CDR3 protein. The data show approximately 340,000 distinct CDR3 sequences, about 15% seen once. For this clonotype: The antigen remains undetermined.

Study outcomes and limitations: Within peripheral blood, clones linked to disease were CD8+ and relatively rare.

The sample comprised blood, either unsorted or a sorted T cell fraction (not recorded which). This receptor was obtained from a male donor with ankylosing spondylitis or in good health (not recorded which).

CDR3 DNA sequence: TGTGCCAGCAGCTTGACAGGGACGTTCGCCGGGGAGCTGTTTTTT. Translated: CASSLTGTFAGELFF. The chain combines TRBV7-2 with TRBJ2-2; 7 positions match TRBD1. V lost 3 bases and J lost 6; bases outside the gene matches: 7. Looked up from germline, CDR1 is SGHTA and CDR2 is FQGNSA. The CDR3 has 15 residues.